The 24 T cell receptor beta chains below all came from one sample that was sequenced in a study of OX40 agonist ivuxolimab in advanced cancers. Library preparation employed the immunoSEQ multiplex PCR assay. Sourced from immuneACCESS, this table was stored by TCRdb with only in-frame sequences that have V and J called. A share of the clones is absent; for the studies checked, an unresolved V gene accounts for under half, and the remainder has no known explanation. The sample table contains 60,000 to 90,000 clones; only one count was recorded for about 86% of them. The top ten clonotypes cover 0.76% of the sample. Specimen: CD4+ or CD8+ T cells sorted from blood, collected in a trial of the OX40 agonist ivuxolimab. The receptors shown here come from an adult with an advanced solid tumor such as melanoma, head and neck, liver or kidney cancer.

This clone has just a few counts. The chain carries TRBV7-9 and TRBJ2-7; 9 bases are a match to TRBD2. The CDR3 runs to 15 residues. V was pared by 5 bases and J by 1 base, with 6 bases of the junction left unmatched. CDR1 and CDR2 from the germline V gene are SEHNR and FQNEAQ (reference sequence). CDR3 nucleotide sequence: TGTGCCAGCAGCCCAACTGCGGGGGGGTCCTACGAGCAGTACTTC. Translated, it gives CASSPTAGGSYEQYF.

This clone has a single count. The chain links TRBV10-1 to TRBJ1-1, with D uncertain. Germline values: CDR1 WNHNN, CDR2 SYGVQD (reference sequence). The CDR3 is 13 residues long. V gave up 5 bases and J gave up 1 base, with 8 bases separating them. The DNA for the CDR3 is TGCGCCAGCAGTAAGACGGGGAACACTGAAGCTTTCTTT. Encoded protein: CASSKTGNTEAFF.

The CDR3 DNA reads TGTGCCAGCAGCTTAATGGGGAATGGAGAGACCCAGTACTTC. Its protein product is CASSLMGNGETQYF. V usage is TRBV7-6 and J usage is TRBJ2-5; D unclear. Trimming took off 2 bases at V and 4 bases at J, with 11 bases between the two ends. The CDR3 loop spans 14 amino acids. CDR1 and CDR2 (germline): SGHVS, FNYEAQ.

The chain uses TRBV29-1 and TRBJ1-4; 8 nucleotides line up with TRBD1. J gave up 2 bases and V 6 bases, and 8 bases lay outside the gene matches. The CDR3 consists of 15 residues. Germline CDR1 SQVTM, CDR2 ANQGSEA. CDR3 nucleotide sequence: TGCAGCGTCTCAACCCCAGGGGGCACTAATGAAAAACTGTTTTTT. Its protein is CSVSTPGGTNEKLFF. Supplemented by reference TRBV29-1 and TRBJ1-4, the full variable domain reads SAVISQKPSRDICQRGTSLTIQCQVDSQVTMMFWYRQQPGQSLTLIATANQGSEATYESGFVIDKFPISRPNLTFSTLTVSNMSPEDSSIYLCSVSTPGGTNEKLFFGSGTQLSVL.

The rearrangement joins TRBV5-1 to TRBJ1-6; 11 bases fit TRBD1. Germline V gene lookup returns CDR1 SGHRS and CDR2 YFSETQ. With 0 bases clipped from V and 7 bases from J, the junction kept 6 bases outside the gene matches. The CDR3 has 17 amino acids. Here the CDR3 DNA reads TGCGCCAGCAGCTTGGCCGGGACAGGGGGTACGAATTCACCCCTCCACTTT. Its protein product is CASSLAGTGGTNSPLHF.

The chain employs TRBV6-5 and TRBJ1-2; D is undetermined. Germline assignment: CDR1 MNHEY and CDR2 SVGAGI. V lost 2 bases and J 0 bases, leaving 10 bases between the germline ends. The CDR3 extends over 15 amino acids. The CDR3 loop is CASSYTERTNYGYTF. CDR3 sequence (DNA): TGTGCCAGCAGTTACACCGAGCGGACTAACTATGGCTACACCTTC.

This chain uses TRBV11-3 with TRBJ2-2, with TRBD2 identical over 8 bases. CDR3 length equals 17 residues. Trimming cost V 3 bases and J 3 bases; bases outside gene matches: 9. Germline loops: CDR1 SGHNT, CDR2 YENEEA. The CDR3 reads CASSFPRREVDTGELFF. The CDR3 nucleotides read TGTGCCAGCAGCTTCCCACGGCGGGAGGTGGACACCGGGGAGCTGTTTTTT.

The rearrangement uses TRBV30 and TRBJ1-1; D call uncertain. Trimming left V 0 bases short and J 9 bases short, with 8 bases between. The germline gives CDR1 GTSNPN, CDR2 SVGIG (reference sequence). This CDR3 contains 11 residues. The DNA of the CDR3 is TGTGCCTGGAGTGTTCAGGAGCAAGCTTTCTTT. This codes for CAWSVQEQAFF.

The genes are TRBV2 and TRBJ2-7, with 7 bases aligning to TRBD1. V lost 5 bases to trimming and J lost 7 bases; unmatched junction nucleotides: 8. Germline CDR1 and CDR2: SNHLY and FYNNEI. The CDR3 length is 13 residues. Here the CDR3 DNA reads TGTGCCAGCAGTAGGGACAGACAACGAGAGCAGTACTTC. This gives the protein CASSRDRQREQYF. The full variable domain, completed using reference TRBV2 and TRBJ2-7, is EPEVTQTPSHQVTQMGQEVILRCVPISNHLYFYWYRQILGQKVEFLVSFYNNEISEKSEIFDDQFSVERPDGSNFTLKIRSTKLEDSAMYFCASSRDRQREQYFGPGTRLTVT.

The rearrangement joins TRBV7-8 to TRBJ2-3, with a possible D match to TRBD2 (7 bases). The germline V and J ends were trimmed by 5 bases and 0 bases, with 18 bases remaining between them. Germline V gene data show CDR1 as SGHVS and CDR2 as FQNEAQ. The CDR3 is 17 residues long. The CDR3 DNA reads as TGTGCCAGCAGCCCCCGAGGGGGAGGGTCCAGCACAGATACGCAGTATTTT. It yields the protein CASSPRGGGSSTDTQYF.

The V and J genes are TRBV18 and TRBJ1-1, with 8 bases that match TRBD1. CDR1 KGHSH and CDR2 LQKENI come from the germline V gene. Trimming took 5 bases from V and 1 from J; bases not matched to a gene: 3. This CDR3 has 14 residues. The CDR3 protein is CASSTGQGNTEAFF. The CDR3 coding sequence is TGTGCCAGCTCAACCGGACAGGGGAACACTGAAGCTTTCTTT.

The J gene is TRBJ2-1, the V gene TRBV7-2; TRBD2 matches 8 bases. Germline CDR1 reads SGHTA; CDR2 reads FQGNSA. With V trimmed by 5 bases and J by 6 bases, 6 bases remained unmatched. This CDR3 is 14 amino acids long. The CDR3 protein is CASSGGTRSNEQFF. CDR3 bases: TGTGCCAGCAGCGGGGGGACTAGATCCAATGAGCAGTTCTTC.

This chain joins TRBV7-9 and TRBJ1-5; D is unresolved. CDR1 and CDR2 from the germline V gene are SEHNR and FQNEAQ (reference sequence). Trimming stripped 5 bases from V and 0 bases from J, with 5 bases between. CDR3 length equals 13 residues. The chain's CDR3 is CASSPYSNQPQHF. DNA of the CDR3: TGTGCCAGCAGCCCGTATAGCAATCAGCCCCAGCATTTT.

This chain links TRBV11-2 with TRBJ2-1; D may be TRBD1 (5 bases). Trimming removed 1 base at V and 7 bases at J, with 11 bases between. CDR1 is SGHAT, CDR2 FQNNGV, per germline. The CDR3 is 14 residues long. The CDR3 reads CASSLGQGGNEQFF. CDR3 bases: TGTGCCAGCAGCTTAGGGCAGGGTGGGAATGAGCAGTTCTTC.

This clone was observed a single time. The chain combines TRBV4-1 with TRBJ1-2; D gene uncertain. Trimming left V 4 bases short and J 4 bases short, with 16 bases between. Germline CDR1 MGHRA, CDR2 YSYEKL. The CDR3 contains 15 residues. The CDR3 is CASSPSLTAAYGYTF. The CDR3 bases are TGCGCCAGCAGCCCGTCACTTACAGCGGCCTATGGCTACACCTTC.

The V gene is TRBV27, the J gene TRBJ1-2; possibly TRBD1 for D (5 bases). The V gene lost 2 bases and the J gene lost 6 bases, with 10 bases spanning the gap. The CDR3 length is 13 residues. CDR1 is MNHEY and CDR2 is SMNVEV in the germline V gene (reference sequence). This CDR3 reads CASSLKGRDGYTF. The CDR3 nucleotides read TGTGCCAGCAGTTTAAAGGGACGGGATGGCTACACCTTC.

The CDR3 loop is CASSPDSRGGNEQFF. The CDR3 DNA follows: TGTGCCAGTAGTCCCGACAGCCGTGGGGGCAATGAGCAGTTCTTC. The chain links TRBV19 to TRBJ2-1; either TRBD1 or TRBD2 may supply D (5 bases each). Germline CDR1 reads LNHDA; CDR2 reads SQIVND (reference sequence). There are 15 residues in the CDR3. V lost 5 bases to trimming and J lost 6 bases, with 17 bases between them. Full variable domain (missing parts from reference TRBV19 and TRBJ2-1): DGGITQSPKYLFRKEGQNVTLSCEQNLNHDAMYWYRQDPGQGLRLIYYSQIVNDFQKGDIAEGYSVSREKKESFPLTVTSAQKNPTAFYLCASSPDSRGGNEQFFGPGTRLTVL.

This clone is medium-sized within its sample. The chain has TRBV7-8 and TRBJ2-3; 14 bases fit TRBD2. There are 18 residues in the CDR3. The J segment lost 0 bases and the V segment lost 1 base, leaving 3 bases of the junction unmatched. Germline values: CDR1 SGHVS, CDR2 FQNEAQ. CDR3 loop: CASSLGTSGGSSTDTQYF. In nucleotides, the CDR3 is TGTGCCAGCAGCTTAGGGACTAGCGGGGGGTCTAGCACAGATACGCAGTATTTT.

The chain carries TRBV5-1 and TRBJ2-1; D tentatively fits TRBD1 or TRBD2 (5 bases each). The CDR3 consists of 13 residues. Trimming stripped 4 bases from V and 5 bases from J, with 10 bases between. Germline V gene lookup returns CDR1 SGHRS and CDR2 YFSETQ. In DNA, the CDR3 is TGCGCCAGCAGCCTGGGACCGGACAATGAGCAGTTCTTC. Translated, it gives CASSLGPDNEQFF. Variable domain in full (rest from reference TRBV5-1 and TRBJ2-1): KAGVTQTPRYLIKTRGQQVTLSCSPISGHRSVSWYQQTPGQGLQFLFEYFSETQRNKGNFPGRFSGRQFSNSRSEMNVSTLELGDSALYLCASSLGPDNEQFFGPGTRLTVL.

This clone was seen a handful of times. The gene calls are TRBV7-9 and TRBJ1-1; D ambiguous. The CDR3 contains 13 residues. Germline lookup yields CDR1 SEHNR and CDR2 FQNEAQ (reference sequence). Trimming took off 0 bases at V and 11 bases at J, with 13 bases between the two ends. In DNA form, the CDR3 reads TGTGCCAGCAGCTTAGCGAGCAGCTATCCGGCTTTCTTT. It translates to CASSLASSYPAFF.

CDR3 coding DNA: TGTGCCAGCAGCCAGGCCCCCCTCGCGGGCACAGATACGCAGTATTTT. It specifies CASSQAPLAGTDTQYF. The V gene is TRBV5-4, the J gene TRBJ2-3; D gene uncertain. The CDR3 has 16 residues. The germline V gene encodes CDR1 SGHNT and CDR2 YYREEE (reference sequence). Trimming removed 4 bases from V and 1 base from J, with 16 bases in between.

The CDR3 loop is CASSLGLAGGASYEQYF. As DNA, the CDR3 is TGTGCCAGCAGCTTGGGACTAGCGGGGGGCGCCTCCTACGAGCAGTACTTC. This chain connects TRBV5-5 to TRBJ2-7; 13 nucleotides align to TRBD2. V dropped 0 bases and J dropped 0; count of bases not matched to a gene: 3. CDR1 SGHKS and CDR2 YYEKEE come from the germline V gene (reference sequence). The CDR3 length is 17 residues.

The rearrangement joins TRBV21-1 to TRBJ2-4; the table's D gene call, TRBD2, was not cross checked with the DNA. TRBV21-1 is classified as a pseudogene. The CDR3 has 18 amino acids. The CDR3 loop reads CASSPRREDKVAKNIQYF. CDR3 coding DNA: TGTGCCAGCAGCCCACGCCGGGAAGATAAGGTAGCCAAAAACATTCAGTACTTC.

This chain uses TRBV5-6 with TRBJ2-7, with TRBD1 matching over 7 bases. This CDR3 has 15 residues. Germline V gives CDR1 SGHDT, CDR2 YYEEEE. V shed 4 bases and J 1 base; nucleotides not matched to a gene: 8. CDR3: CASSEVRGPSYEQYF. CDR3 nucleotides: TGTGCCAGCAGCGAAGTGAGGGGGCCATCCTACGAGCAGTACTTC.